This T cell receptor beta chain emerged from a study of T cell responses to AZD1222 COVID-19 vaccine. Study as a whole: Pooled samples include second doses given at about 4 or 12 weeks.

About this clone: Its antigen is currently unknown.

This CDR3 is 17 amino acids long. V dropped 5 bases and J dropped 1; count of bases not matched to a gene: 5. Germline loops: CDR1 KGHDR, CDR2 SFDVKD. This table comes from immunoSEQ multiplex PCR, and its TCRdb copy is limited to in-frame clones, with some not included. Of around 170,000 clones listed, just over 90% were seen once; the top ten hold roughly 0.98%. Whole-study findings and limits: Spike-specific TCR breadth and depth both grew after two AZD1222 doses. Reports indicate that nearly half of spike-specific TCRs are directed at unmutated variant regions. Among the donors, most were white British and more were female, and clonal diversity was possibly underestimated.

The sequences come from peripheral blood, collected on day 0 of AZD1222 vaccination. The sequence was obtained from an adult in good health. The V gene is TRBV24-1, the J gene TRBJ2-1, with 12 positions matching TRBD1. The CDR3 DNA reads as TGTGCCACCAGTGCCGGGGGACAGGGGGCATCCTACAATGAGCAGTTCTTC. It translates to CATSAGGQGASYNEQFF.